A single sample gave rise to the 27 T cell receptor beta chains below, sequenced in a study of blood T cell repertoires in COVID-19. TCRdb's table, derived via immunoSEQ multiplex PCR, lists solely in-frame clones and lacks some. The sample holds approximately 30,000 clones; roughly 80% are singletons and the top ten take about 50%. The sample taken for sequencing was peripheral blood. These receptors all stem from a man between 45 and 60 years old with active or convalescent COVID-19.

The rearrangement joins TRBV9 to TRBJ2-2, with D perhaps matching TRBD2 (5 bases). Germline CDR1 and CDR2: SGDLS and YYNGEE. The CDR3 is made up of 16 amino acids. V lost 0 bases and J 6 bases, leaving 15 bases between the germline ends. CDR3 amino acids: CASSVGRVGVAGELFF. The CDR3 nucleotides read TGTGCCAGCAGCGTAGGTCGGGTCGGGGTCGCCGGGGAGCTGTTTTTT.

Only one count was recorded for this clone. This chain links TRBV4-1 with TRBJ2-7, with 8 bases matching TRBD2. Germline CDR1 reads MGHRA; CDR2 reads YSYEKL. The CDR3 is 17 residues long. V was pared by 4 bases and J by 4 bases, with 15 bases of the junction left unmatched. The DNA for the CDR3 is TGCGCCAGCAGCCTCCTAAAGGACACTAGCGGTACATACGAGCAGTACTTC. Amino acid sequence: CASSLLKDTSGTYEQYF.

J is TRBJ1-1 and V is TRBV7-9, with 8 bases identical to TRBD1. In germline, CDR1 is SEHNR, CDR2 FQNEAQ (reference sequence). CDR3 length equals 15 residues. Losses at the gene ends were 0 bases for V and 2 bases for J; bases not matched to a gene: 2. The CDR3 sequence: CASSLADRDNTEAFF. In DNA, the CDR3 is TGTGCCAGCAGCTTAGCGGACAGGGATAACACTGAAGCTTTCTTT.

The chain uses TRBV5-4 and TRBJ2-7; 10 bases map to TRBD2. J gave up 4 bases and V 0 bases, and 7 bases lay outside the gene matches. Germline lookup yields CDR1 SGHNT and CDR2 YYREEE (reference sequence). The CDR3 is made up of 16 amino acids. CDR3 DNA sequence: TGTGCCAGCAGCTTGGGCAGCGGGAGGGTCTATTACGAGCAGTACTTC. Amino acid sequence: CASSLGSGRVYYEQYF.

The chain has TRBV19 and TRBJ1-1; 9 nucleotides line up with TRBD1. Unmatched junction bases numbered 11, after V lost 9 bases and J lost 6 bases. The germline CDR1 and CDR2 sequences are LNHDA and SQIVND (reference sequence). The CDR3 loop spans 14 amino acids. CDR3 bases: TGTGCCAGCGAAGGGGGACAGGGATATCCTGAAGCTTTCTTT. It is translated as CASEGGQGYPEAFF.

The chain is built from TRBV24-1 and TRBJ2-2; D not resolved. The V gene lost 1 base and the J gene lost 3 bases, with 8 bases spanning the gap. Germline assignment: CDR1 KGHDR and CDR2 SFDVKD. CDR3 length: 15 residues. The CDR3 loop is CATSDLYSYTGELFF. CDR3 sequence (DNA): TGTGCCACCAGTGATTTATACTCCTACACCGGGGAGCTGTTTTTT.

This clone was found once. This chain links TRBV29-1 with TRBJ2-1; the D gene is possibly TRBD1 (5 bases). V was cut by 7 bases and J by 0 bases, with 10 bases left in between. Germline CDR1 reads SQVTM; CDR2 reads ANQGSEA. The CDR3 contains 13 residues. In DNA form, the CDR3 reads TGCAGCGCCGCCAGGGCCTCCTACAATGAGCAGTTCTTC. Its translation: CSAARASYNEQFF.

This chain connects TRBV6-6 to TRBJ2-1, with D perhaps matching TRBD1 (6 bases). The CDR3 sequence is 13 residues long. Trimming left V 6 bases short and J 8 bases short, with 14 bases between. CDR1 MNHNY and CDR2 SVGAGI come from the germline V gene (reference sequence). The CDR3 spells CASSQQYRDEQFF. The CDR3 DNA reads TGTGCCAGCAGCCAACAGTACAGGGATGAGCAGTTCTTC.

V usage is TRBV4-2 and J usage is TRBJ2-7; D possibly corresponds to TRBD1 (5 bases). Germline V lookup: CDR1 LGHNA, CDR2 YNFKEQ. CDR3 length equals 15 residues. V lost 1 base, J lost 1 base, and 11 bases lay in between. Written as DNA, the CDR3 is TGTGCCAGCAGCCAAGTACAGGCTTCGTCCTACGAGCAGTACTTC. The encoded protein is CASSQVQASSYEQYF.

The chain uses TRBV4-1 and TRBJ2-5; D is perhaps TRBD1 (6 bases). The V end lost 3 bases, the J end lost 5 bases, and 13 bases lay between the germline ends. Looked up from germline, CDR1 is MGHRA and CDR2 is YSYEKL. The length of the CDR3 is 14 residues. The CDR3 reads CASSQTGFLETQYF. The CDR3 coding sequence is TGCGCCAGCAGCCAGACAGGATTTCTTGAGACCCAGTACTTC.

The rearrangement uses TRBV4-1 and TRBJ2-7; unclear D gene. The germline V and J ends were trimmed by 0 bases and 6 bases, with 12 bases remaining between them. Germline CDR1 and CDR2: MGHRA and YSYEKL. This CDR3 has 14 residues. The CDR3 is CASSQDRSLSEQYF. The CDR3 region has the DNA TGCGCCAGCAGCCAAGATCGGTCACTTTCCGAGCAGTACTTC.

This chain connects TRBV19 to TRBJ2-1, with 10 bases that match TRBD2. This CDR3 comprises 15 residues. Germline V gives CDR1 LNHDA, CDR2 SQIVND (reference sequence). The trim removed 5 bases at V and 3 bases at J, leaving 4 bases unmatched. The CDR3 bases are TGTGCCAGTAGTGTAGCGGGAGGCGGCTACAATGAGCAGTTCTTC. Residues: CASSVAGGGYNEQFF.

The V gene is TRBV10-1, the J gene TRBJ2-1; a weak D match, TRBD1 (6 bases). Germline V lookup: CDR1 WNHNN, CDR2 SYGVQD (reference sequence). V was pared by 1 base and J by 9 bases, with 10 bases between. This CDR3 region has 13 residues. DNA for the CDR3: TGCGCCAGCAGTGAGTTAGGGGGTACTGAGCAGTTCTTC. It translates to CASSELGGTEQFF.

In its sample, this clone is medium-sized (0.01 to 0.1%). The rearrangement uses TRBV6-1 and TRBJ2-1, with TRBD2 matching over 12 bases. Germline CDR1 and CDR2: MNHNS and SASEGT. This CDR3 has 15 residues. With 2 bases clipped from V and 4 bases from J, the junction kept 0 bases outside the gene matches. The CDR3 sequence: CASSELAGGYNEQFF. Written as DNA, the CDR3 is TGTGCCAGCAGTGAACTAGCGGGAGGGTACAATGAGCAGTTCTTC.

This rearrangement joins TRBV7-9 to TRBJ2-7; 8 bases line up with TRBD1. The J segment lost 5 bases and the V segment lost 6 bases, leaving 6 bases of the junction unmatched. The germline V gene encodes CDR1 SEHNR and CDR2 FQNEAQ (reference sequence). The CDR3 runs 13 residues. The CDR3 sequence is CASSRGQGNEQYF. The DNA for the CDR3 is TGTGCCAGCAGTAGAGGACAGGGTAACGAGCAGTACTTC.

The chain couples TRBV3-1 (or the pseudogene TRBV3-2) to TRBJ1-2; the match to TRBD1 covers 8 bases. Germline loops: CDR1 LGHDT, CDR2 YNNKEL (reference sequence). This CDR3 has 15 residues. V lost 2 bases to trimming and J lost 2 bases; unmatched junction nucleotides: 4. The CDR3 nucleotides read TGTGCCAGCAGCCAAAGGGACAGGCCCAACTATGGCTACACCTTC. Translation: CASSQRDRPNYGYTF.

This chain links TRBV19 with TRBJ1-2, with 9 bases that match TRBD1. The J segment lost 6 bases and the V segment lost 5 bases, leaving 19 bases of the junction unmatched. The germline V gene has CDR1 LNHDA and CDR2 SQIVND (reference sequence). This CDR3 region has 18 residues. The CDR3: CASSPGTKGTGSTHGYTF. Written as DNA, the CDR3 is TGTGCCAGTAGTCCCGGAACCAAAGGGACAGGGAGTACACATGGCTACACCTTC.

V is TRBV11-1 and J is TRBJ2-1; TRBD1 agrees at 10 bases. The CDR3 totals 15 residues. V trimming: 4 bases; J trimming: 2 bases; junction bases outside the gene matches: 2. The germline CDR1 and CDR2 sequences are SGHAT and FQDESV (reference sequence). For the CDR3, the DNA is TGTGCCAGCAGCTGGACAGGGGGGACCTACAATGAGCAGTTCTTC. Its translation is CASSWTGGTYNEQFF.

The chain combines TRBV7-2 with TRBJ1-6; D may be TRBD1 (5 bases). CDR1 and CDR2 (germline): SGHTA, FQGNSA. V gave up 1 base and J gave up 7 bases, with 5 bases separating them. This CDR3 contains 13 residues. In nucleotides, the CDR3 is TGTGCCAGCAGCTTAGGACAGAATTCACCCCTCCACTTT. It yields the protein CASSLGQNSPLHF.

This rearrangement joins TRBV3-1 (or the pseudogene TRBV3-2) to TRBJ1-5, with 8 bases identical to TRBD1. Germline CDR1 and CDR2: LGHDT and YNNKEL (reference sequence). The length of the CDR3 is 14 residues. V lost 5 bases to trimming and J lost 4 bases; unmatched junction nucleotides: 4. The CDR3 sequence: CASSLQGGNQPQHF. DNA for the CDR3: TGTGCCAGCAGCTTACAGGGGGGGAATCAGCCCCAGCATTTT.

J is TRBJ1-1 and V is TRBV7-8; no definite D call. CDR1 SGHVS and CDR2 FQNEAQ come from the germline V gene. The CDR3 covers 14 residues. Trimming stripped 1 base from V and 1 base from J, with 7 bases between. CDR3 amino acids: CASSLVTPNTEAFF. CDR3 coding DNA: TGTGCCAGCAGCTTAGTCACACCGAACACTGAAGCTTTCTTT.

The chain joins TRBV7-3 to TRBJ1-1; TRBD1 is a possible D gene (5 bases). The CDR3 totals 14 residues. Trimming left V 5 bases short and J 1 base short, with 11 bases between. Germline CDR1 and CDR2: SGHTA and FQGTGA. The CDR3 loop is CASSTGLQNTEAFF. The CDR3 nucleotides read TGTGCCAGCAGCACGGGACTTCAGAACACTGAAGCTTTCTTT.

Concerning this clone: The sample holds other DNA sequences that translate to the same CDR3. V gene TRBV5-1 combines with J gene TRBJ2-1; D is perhaps TRBD2 (6 bases). The CDR3 spans 16 residues. CDR1 and CDR2 from the germline V gene are SGHRS and YFSETQ. V was pared by 0 bases and J by 4 bases, with 14 bases between. CDR3 coding DNA: TGCGCCAGCAGCTTGGTTCTTGCGGGGAGTTACAATGAGCAGTTCTTC. Amino acid sequence: CASSLVLAGSYNEQFF.

This chain links TRBV30 with TRBJ2-7, with no clear D. The germline V gene has CDR1 GTSNPN and CDR2 SVGIG (reference sequence). This CDR3 contains 14 residues. V was shortened by 0 bases and J by 3 bases, with 12 bases between the two germline ends. The CDR3 region has the DNA TGTGCCTGGAGTGTGAATCGTCTATTCTACGAGCAGTACTTC. This codes for CAWSVNRLFYEQYF.

The chain recombines TRBV27 with TRBJ1-6; D not certain. V lost 3 bases and J lost 9, with 21 bases in between. The CDR3 is 17 amino acids. From germline, CDR1 is MNHEY and CDR2 SMNVEV (reference sequence). The CDR3 region has the DNA TGTGCCAGCAGTTTGGAGGTATTTTCAGGTTCAAGTTCACCCCTCCACTTT. It is translated as CASSLEVFSGSSSPLHF.

This clone was seen only once. In DNA, the CDR3 is TGTGCCAGCAGTTCTCAGGGGGGAAGGGAGCCCCAGCATTTT. It yields the protein CASSSQGGREPQHF. J is TRBJ1-5 and V is TRBV28, with 7 bases aligning to TRBD1. V lost 4 bases and J lost 8; bases outside the gene matches: 8. The CDR3 loop spans 14 amino acids. CDR1 is MDHEN, CDR2 SYDVKM, per germline.

The chain carries TRBV7-9 and TRBJ2-4, with D tentatively TRBD2 (6 bases). The CDR3 runs to 14 residues. The V gene lost 3 bases and the J gene lost 4 bases, with 10 bases spanning the gap. Germline lookup yields CDR1 SEHNR and CDR2 FQNEAQ (reference sequence). The CDR3 nucleotides read TGTGCCAGCAGCTTGGGGGGTCAAAAAAACATTCAGTACTTC. Its protein product is CASSLGGQKNIQYF.